Listed below are T cell receptor beta chains from one sample, sequenced in a study of blood T cell repertoires in COVID-19. The table came from immunoSEQ multiplex PCR; TCRdb's copy has only in-frame clones and leaves some out. In the table there are 59,000 or so clones, around 79% of which are singletons. Sequencing used peripheral blood. The receptor source for this set is a man aged 55 to 70 with acute or convalescent COVID-19. CDR3s include the opening cysteine and the closing phenylalanine or tryptophan. Clone size is not always given. Where it is, it says once, few, many or a class for expanded clones.

CASSRTRGRNIQYF,TRBJ2-4,TRBV19,NA
CASSSGSGRLNEQFF,TRBJ2-1,TRBV7-9,few
CASSLTLTEAFF,TRBJ1-1,TRBV11-2,NA
CASSRQGPAQYF,TRBJ2-5,TRBV28,NA
CASSLSSGGGTGELFF,TRBJ2-2,TRBV7-3,NA
CAWNGRVGYEQYF,TRBJ2-7,TRBV30,few
CASSSSGTGSAGELFF,TRBJ2-2,TRBV11-2,NA
CASSSRGSGYTF,TRBJ1-2,TRBV7-9,few
CASSIGQGGEQFF,TRBJ2-1,TRBV5-1,NA
CASREQGRLNTEAFF,TRBJ1-1,TRBV19,NA
CASSIDGFIYEQYF,TRBJ2-7,TRBV19,few
CASSDVGAVTDTQYF,TRBJ2-3,TRBV6-1,NA
CASSAGYGYTF,TRBJ1-2,TRBV25-1,NA
CSAEDGMKKRGKYNEQFF,TRBJ2-1,TRBV29-1,NA
CASSESRGTEAFF,TRBJ1-1,TRBV2,NA
CASSIEGGTYGYTF,TRBJ1-2,TRBV19,NA
CASSFPGSTDTQYF,TRBJ2-3,TRBV5-4,NA
CASSFTQRGEQFF,TRBJ2-1,TRBV7-7,once
CASSVRTGWDIQYF,TRBJ2-4,TRBV27,few
CASASGSYEQYF,TRBJ2-7,TRBV10-3,NA
CASSPGAGSPLHF,TRBJ1-6,TRBV18,few
CASGRDFSYGYTF,TRBJ1-2,TRBV12-5,NA
CASRPGGASLNEKLFF,TRBJ1-4,TRBV7-2,NA
CATSRDHASGETQYF,TRBJ2-5,TRBV15,NA
CASSLETSASYEQYF,TRBJ2-7,TRBV5-1,NA
CASSRASGGGPGEQYF,TRBJ2-7,TRBV5-1,NA
CASRRAGEAGELFF,TRBJ2-2,TRBV6-5,NA
CASRERTSPGELFF,TRBJ2-2,TRBV7-2,few
CASSLLGRAYEQYF,TRBJ2-7,TRBV5-6,NA
CASSRGMALSPYEQYF,TRBJ2-7,TRBV4-1,NA
CATSRERTGITEAFF,TRBJ1-1,TRBV15,once
CASSLVGHSYEQYF,TRBJ2-7,TRBV28,NA
CASSQGGRGTGELFF,TRBJ2-2,TRBV3-1/TRBV3-2,few
CASSLGQGSYGYTF,TRBJ1-2,TRBV5-4,once
CATSDSYGVNQPQHF,TRBJ1-5,TRBV24-1,NA
CSGLGGDEKLFF,TRBJ1-4,TRBV29-1,NA